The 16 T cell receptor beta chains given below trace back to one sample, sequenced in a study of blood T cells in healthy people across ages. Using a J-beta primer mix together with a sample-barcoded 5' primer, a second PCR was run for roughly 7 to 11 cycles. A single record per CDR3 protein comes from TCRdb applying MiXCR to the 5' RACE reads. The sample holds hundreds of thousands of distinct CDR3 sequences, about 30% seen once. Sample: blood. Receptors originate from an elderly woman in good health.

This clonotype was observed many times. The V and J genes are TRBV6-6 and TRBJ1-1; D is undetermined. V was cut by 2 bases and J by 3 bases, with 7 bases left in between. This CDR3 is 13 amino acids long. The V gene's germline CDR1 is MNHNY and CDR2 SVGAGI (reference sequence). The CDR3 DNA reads TGTGCCAGCAGTTACGGCGAGTACACTGAAGCTTTCTTT. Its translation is CASSYGEYTEAFF.

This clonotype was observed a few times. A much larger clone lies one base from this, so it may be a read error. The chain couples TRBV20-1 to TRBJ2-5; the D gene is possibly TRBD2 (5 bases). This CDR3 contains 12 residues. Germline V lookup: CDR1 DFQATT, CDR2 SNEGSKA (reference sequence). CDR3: CRARLQRETQYF. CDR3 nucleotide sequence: TGCAGGGCCAGACTCCAGCGGGAGACCCAGTACTTC.

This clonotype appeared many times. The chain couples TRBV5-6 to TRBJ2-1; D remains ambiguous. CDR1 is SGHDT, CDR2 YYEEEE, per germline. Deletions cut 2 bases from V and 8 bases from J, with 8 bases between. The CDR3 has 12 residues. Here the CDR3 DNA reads TGTGCCAGCAGCTTAGGAACATATGAGCAGTTCTTC. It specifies CASSLGTYEQFF.

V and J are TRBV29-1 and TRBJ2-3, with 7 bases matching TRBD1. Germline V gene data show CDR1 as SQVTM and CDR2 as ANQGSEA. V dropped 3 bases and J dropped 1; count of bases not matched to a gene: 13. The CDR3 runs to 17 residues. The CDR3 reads CSVELIRGREGTDTQYF. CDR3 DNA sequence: TGCAGCGTTGAGCTCATTAGGGGGCGTGAGGGCACAGATACGCAGTATTTT.

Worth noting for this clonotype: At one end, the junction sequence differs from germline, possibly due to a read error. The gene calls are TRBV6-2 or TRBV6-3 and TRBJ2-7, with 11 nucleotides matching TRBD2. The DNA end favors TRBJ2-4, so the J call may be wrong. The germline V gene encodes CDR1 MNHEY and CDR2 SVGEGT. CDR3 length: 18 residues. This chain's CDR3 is CGSSPRLVAGGPKNIQYF. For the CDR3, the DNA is TGTGGCAGCAGTCCCCGGTTGGTAGCGGGGGGGCCCAAAAACATTCAGTACTTC.

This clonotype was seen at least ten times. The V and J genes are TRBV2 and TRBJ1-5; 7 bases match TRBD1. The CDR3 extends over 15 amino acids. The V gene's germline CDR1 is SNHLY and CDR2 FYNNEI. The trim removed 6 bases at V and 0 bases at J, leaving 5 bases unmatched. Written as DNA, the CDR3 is TGTGCCAGCAGATCGGACAGGAATAGCAATCAGCCCCAGCATTTT. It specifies CASRSDRNSNQPQHF. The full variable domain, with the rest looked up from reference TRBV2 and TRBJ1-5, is EPEVTQTPSHQVTQMGQEVILRCVPISNHLYFYWYRQILGQKVEFLVSFYNNEISEKSEIFDDQFSVERPDGSNFTLKIRSTKLEDSAMYFCASRSDRNSNQPQHFGDGTRLSIL.

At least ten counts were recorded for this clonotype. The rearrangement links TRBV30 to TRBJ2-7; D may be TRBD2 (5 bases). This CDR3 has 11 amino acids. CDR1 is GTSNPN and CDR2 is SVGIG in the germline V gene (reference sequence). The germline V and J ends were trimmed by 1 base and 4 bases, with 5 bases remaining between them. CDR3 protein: CAWSERYEQYF. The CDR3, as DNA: TGTGCCTGGAGTGAGCGGTACGAGCAGTACTTC.

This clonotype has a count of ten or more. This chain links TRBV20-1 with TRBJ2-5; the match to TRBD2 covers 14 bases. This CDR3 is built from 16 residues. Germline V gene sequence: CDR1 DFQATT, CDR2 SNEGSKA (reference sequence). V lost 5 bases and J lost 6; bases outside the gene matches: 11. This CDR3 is CSAQRTSGGPGKTQYF. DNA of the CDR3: TGCAGTGCTCAAAGGACTAGCGGGGGGCCCGGGAAGACCCAGTACTTC.

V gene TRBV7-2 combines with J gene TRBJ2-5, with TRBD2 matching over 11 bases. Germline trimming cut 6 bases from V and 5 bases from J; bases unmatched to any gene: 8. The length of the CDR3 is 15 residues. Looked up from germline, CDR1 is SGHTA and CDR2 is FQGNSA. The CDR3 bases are TGTGCCAGCAGGGTAGCGGGGGGGCCGGGGGAGACCCAGTACTTC. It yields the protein CASRVAGGPGETQYF. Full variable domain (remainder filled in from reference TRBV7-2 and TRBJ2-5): GAGVSQSPSNKVTEKGKDVELRCDPISGHTALYWYRQSLGQGLEFLIYFQGNSAPDKSGLPSDRFSAERTGGSVSTLTIQRTQQEDSAVYLCASRVAGGPGETQYFGPGTRLLVL.

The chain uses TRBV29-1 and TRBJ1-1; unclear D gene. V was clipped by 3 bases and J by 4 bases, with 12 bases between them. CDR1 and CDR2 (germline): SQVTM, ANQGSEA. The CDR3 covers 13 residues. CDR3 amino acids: CSVEKEAGTEAFF. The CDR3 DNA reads TGCAGCGTTGAGAAGGAGGCGGGCACTGAAGCTTTCTTT.

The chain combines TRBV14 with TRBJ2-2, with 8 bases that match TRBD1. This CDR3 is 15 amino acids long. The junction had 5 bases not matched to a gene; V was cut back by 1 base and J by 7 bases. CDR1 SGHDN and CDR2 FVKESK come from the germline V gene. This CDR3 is CASSQGTGTVGELFF. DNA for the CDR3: TGTGCCAGCAGCCAAGGGACAGGGACGGTCGGGGAGCTGTTTTTT.

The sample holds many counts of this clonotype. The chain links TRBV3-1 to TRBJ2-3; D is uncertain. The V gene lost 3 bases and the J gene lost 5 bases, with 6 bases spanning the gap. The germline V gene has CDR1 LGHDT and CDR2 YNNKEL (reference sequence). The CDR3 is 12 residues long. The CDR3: CASSQGQDTQYF. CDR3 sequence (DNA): TGTGCCAGCAGCCAGGGTCAAGATACGCAGTATTTT.

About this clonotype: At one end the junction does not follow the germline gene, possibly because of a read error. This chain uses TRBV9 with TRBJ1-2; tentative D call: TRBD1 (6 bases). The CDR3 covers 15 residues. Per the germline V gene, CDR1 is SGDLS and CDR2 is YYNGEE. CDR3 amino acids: CASSVKGGLRDGYIF. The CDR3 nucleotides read TGTGCCAGCAGCGTAAAAGGGGGACTGCGCGATGGCTACATCTTC.

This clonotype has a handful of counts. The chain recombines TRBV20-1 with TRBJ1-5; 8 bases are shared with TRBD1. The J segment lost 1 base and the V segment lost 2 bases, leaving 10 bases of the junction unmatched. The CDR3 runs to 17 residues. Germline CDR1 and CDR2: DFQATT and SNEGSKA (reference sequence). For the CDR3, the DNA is TGCAGTGCTAGACCAGGGGGCGGATCTGGGAGCAATCAGCCCCAGCATTTT. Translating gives CSARPGGGSGSNQPQHF.

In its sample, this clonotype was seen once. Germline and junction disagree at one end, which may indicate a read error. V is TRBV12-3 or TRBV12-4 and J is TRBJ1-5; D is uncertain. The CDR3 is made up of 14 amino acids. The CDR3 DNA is TGTGTCAGCAGTCCTAGCACCCGCGGGTGGACCCAGCATTTT. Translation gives CVSSPSTRGWTQHF.

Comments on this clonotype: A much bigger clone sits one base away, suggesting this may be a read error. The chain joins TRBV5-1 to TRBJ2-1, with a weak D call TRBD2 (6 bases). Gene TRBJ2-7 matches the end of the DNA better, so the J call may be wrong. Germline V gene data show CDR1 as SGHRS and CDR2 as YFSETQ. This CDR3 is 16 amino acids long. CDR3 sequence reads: CASSPTVGGRNNEQYF. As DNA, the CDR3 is TGCGCCAGCAGCCCCACCGTGGGAGGTCGGAACAATGAGCAGTACTTC.